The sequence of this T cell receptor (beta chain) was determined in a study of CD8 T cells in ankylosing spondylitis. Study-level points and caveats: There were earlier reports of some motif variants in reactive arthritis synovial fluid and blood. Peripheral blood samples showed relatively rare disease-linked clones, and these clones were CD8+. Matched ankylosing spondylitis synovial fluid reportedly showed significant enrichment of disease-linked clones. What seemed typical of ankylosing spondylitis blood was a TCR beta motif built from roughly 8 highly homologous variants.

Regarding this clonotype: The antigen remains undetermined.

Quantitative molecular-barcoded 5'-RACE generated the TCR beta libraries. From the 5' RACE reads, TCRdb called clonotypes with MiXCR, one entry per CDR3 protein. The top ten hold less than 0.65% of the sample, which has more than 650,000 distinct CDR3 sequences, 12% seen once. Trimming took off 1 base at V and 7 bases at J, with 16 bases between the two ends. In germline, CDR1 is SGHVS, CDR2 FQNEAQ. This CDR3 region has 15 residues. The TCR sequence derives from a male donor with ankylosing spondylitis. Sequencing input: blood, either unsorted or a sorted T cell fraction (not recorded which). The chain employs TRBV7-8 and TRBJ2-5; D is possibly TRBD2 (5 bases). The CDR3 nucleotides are TGTGCCAGCAGCTTAGAATTGTGGCCCGAGGGGACCCAGTACTTC. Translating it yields CASSLELWPEGTQYF.